The next 26 T cell receptor beta chains were all read from a single sample in a study of radiation and T cells in renal cell carcinoma. Sequencing was performed with immunoSEQ multiplex PCR; in TCRdb, only in-frame clones are kept and a portion is missing. The sample carries about 59,000 clones, about three quarters recorded once. The time point denotes: baseline pretreatment blood. As for treatment: 15 Gy SBRT to primary tumor, nephrectomy 4 weeks later. Sequenced material: blood, taken from a patient whose treatment included radiotherapy and nephrectomy. Source of these receptors: a man aged 60-69 years with renal cell carcinoma.

This clone occurred once. The chain is built from TRBV11-2 and TRBJ1-1; D possibly corresponds to TRBD1 (5 bases). CDR1 is SGHAT, CDR2 FQNNGV, per germline. CDR3 length: 14 residues. The V and J ends lost 5 bases and 1 base respectively, with 11 bases between them. CDR3 residues: CASSRLGQNTEAFF. In DNA, the CDR3 is TGTGCCAGCAGCCGTCTTGGACAGAACACTGAAGCTTTCTTT. Using reference TRBV11-2 and TRBJ1-1 for the parts outside the CDR3, the full variable domain is EAGVAQSPRYKIIEKRQSVAFWCNPISGHATLYWYQQILGQGPKLLIQFQNNGVVDDSQLPKDRFSAERLKGVDSTLKIQPAKLEDSAVYLCASSRLGQNTEAFFGQGTRLTVV.

This chain links TRBV6-1 with TRBJ2-2, with D uncertain. Per the germline V gene, CDR1 is MNHNS and CDR2 is SASEGT. V was shortened by 4 bases and J by 5 bases, with 11 bases between the two germline ends. There are 14 residues in the CDR3. Here the CDR3 DNA reads TGTGCCAGCAGTGGATACAAGGATACCGGGGAGCTGTTTTTT. Protein product: CASSGYKDTGELFF.

The V gene is TRBV19, the J gene TRBJ1-5; D ambiguous. The germline CDR1 and CDR2 sequences are LNHDA and SQIVND (reference sequence). The CDR3 consists of 15 residues. V was shortened by 4 bases and J by 1 base, with 11 bases between the two germline ends. The CDR3 coding sequence is TGTGCCAGTAGTAGGTTTACGATGAGCAATCAGCCCCAGCATTTT. This codes for CASSRFTMSNQPQHF.

V and J are TRBV6-5 and TRBJ1-1, with D unresolved. The ends were cut back, 6 bases at V and 10 bases at J, with 18 bases in the middle. This CDR3 contains 13 residues. Germline lookup yields CDR1 MNHEY and CDR2 SVGAGI. CDR3 in amino acids: CASRDLDFEGAFF. The CDR3 DNA follows: TGTGCCAGCAGAGATTTGGACTTCGAGGGAGCTTTCTTT.

This clone was observed once. The V gene is TRBV19, the J gene TRBJ2-2; D possibly corresponds to TRBD1 (6 bases). This CDR3 is built from 13 residues. The germline CDR1 and CDR2 sequences are LNHDA and SQIVND (reference sequence). With 9 bases removed from V and 4 bases from J, the gap between germline ends came to 12 bases. The CDR3 bases are TGTGCCAGCTCGGACAGATCCACCGGGGAGCTGTTTTTT. Protein product: CASSDRSTGELFF.

This clone was detected only once. V and J are TRBV7-9 and TRBJ1-1, with a tentative D call TRBD1 (5 bases). The CDR3 totals 16 residues. V was trimmed by 1 base and J by 4 bases, leaving 16 bases between them. Looked up from germline, CDR1 is SEHNR and CDR2 is FQNEAQ (reference sequence). The CDR3 coding sequence is TGTGCCAGCAGCTTAGACGGGGGATTTTTCATCACTGAAGCTTTCTTT. This encodes CASSLDGGFFITEAFF.

V is TRBV19 and J is TRBJ2-2; D gene ambiguous. Trimming left V 5 bases short and J 1 base short, with 11 bases between. In germline, CDR1 is LNHDA, CDR2 SQIVND (reference sequence). CDR3 length: 15 residues. The DNA for the CDR3 is TGTGCCAGTAGTCGGCTGCCGGGGAACACCGGGGAGCTGTTTTTT. Translated, it gives CASSRLPGNTGELFF.

The V gene is TRBV7-6, the J gene TRBJ2-5; D is undetermined. Trimming cost V 0 bases and J 10 bases, with 12 bases left between them. From germline, CDR1 is SGHVS and CDR2 FNYEAQ. The CDR3 totals 13 residues. CDR3 bases: TGTGCCAGCAGCTTAGCGGGTAACAAACGCCAGTACTTC. Its protein is CASSLAGNKRQYF.

The V gene is TRBV7-2, the J gene TRBJ2-3; 7 bases line up with TRBD1. The trim removed 4 bases at V and 4 bases at J, leaving 8 bases unmatched. The CDR3 runs to 15 residues. CDR1 SGHTA and CDR2 FQGNSA come from the germline V gene. The CDR3 coding sequence is TGTGCCAGCAGCTCCAGACAGGGAGAGGCAGATACGCAGTATTTT. Amino acid sequence: CASSSRQGEADTQYF. Drawing the rest from reference TRBV7-2 and TRBJ2-3, the complete variable domain is GAGVSQSPSNKVTEKGKDVELRCDPISGHTALYWYRQSLGQGLEFLIYFQGNSAPDKSGLPSDRFSAERTGGSVSTLTIQRTQQEDSAVYLCASSSRQGEADTQYFGPGTRLTVL.

This clone was observed once. The rearrangement uses TRBV29-1 and TRBJ1-5; no clear D gene. Germline CDR1 and CDR2: SQVTM and ANQGSEA. V was pared by 7 bases and J by 0 bases, with 10 bases between. The length of the CDR3 is 13 residues. DNA of the CDR3: TGCAGCGCCGCAACCAATAGCAATCAGCCCCAGCATTTT. This encodes CSAATNSNQPQHF.

The chain combines TRBV19 with TRBJ2-7; D is undetermined. Trimming cost V 0 bases and J 5 bases, with 2 bases left between them. CDR1 and CDR2 (germline): LNHDA, SQIVND (reference sequence). The CDR3 loop spans 11 amino acids. The CDR3 DNA reads TGTGCCAGTAGTATAGACCACGAGCAGTACTTC. Translated, it gives CASSIDHEQYF.

The V and J genes are TRBV7-2 and TRBJ2-5; possibly TRBD1 for D (7 bases). The CDR3 has 15 residues. CDR1 SGHTA and CDR2 FQGNSA come from the germline V gene. Trimming shortened V by 1 base and J by 5 bases, and 14 bases separated the two germline ends. The chain's CDR3 is CASSLGSAGGETQYF. CDR3 bases: TGTGCCAGCAGCTTAGGGTCGGCAGGGGGGGAGACCCAGTACTTC.

CDR3 coding DNA: TGTGCCAGCAGCCAATTTTCAGGAAACACCATATATTTT. It is translated as CASSQFSGNTIYF. This chain connects TRBV14 to TRBJ1-3; D is unclear. V was clipped by 2 bases and J by 4 bases, with 6 bases between them. The CDR3 runs 13 residues. Germline CDR1 SGHDN, CDR2 FVKESK. Based on the CDR3 plus reference TRBV14 and TRBJ1-3, the full variable domain is EAGVTQFPSHSVIEKGQTVTLRCDPISGHDNLYWYRRVMGKEIKFLLHFVKESKQDESGMPNNRFLAERTGGTYSTLKVQPAELEDSGVYFCASSQFSGNTIYFGEGSWLTVV.

This sequence joins TRBV12-5 and TRBJ2-1, with TRBD1 matching 8 bases. The V and J ends lost 1 base and 2 bases, in that order; junction bases with no gene match: 13. Germline V lookup: CDR1 LGHNT, CDR2 FRNRAP. This CDR3 comprises 19 residues. CDR3 sequence: CASGLAGGISGGTYNEQFF. The CDR3 DNA follows: TGTGCTAGTGGTTTGGCTGGGGGGATCTCAGGGGGCACCTACAATGAGCAGTTCTTC.

The chain recombines TRBV5-1 with TRBJ2-2; 8 nucleotides match TRBD1. Germline V gene data show CDR1 as SGHRS and CDR2 as YFSETQ. This CDR3 is built from 16 residues. V dropped 0 bases and J dropped 6; count of bases not matched to a gene: 7. Here the CDR3 reads CASSLGQGASPGELFF. For the CDR3, the DNA is TGCGCCAGCAGCTTGGGGCAGGGGGCGAGCCCCGGGGAGCTGTTTTTT.

The chain recombines TRBV7-9 with TRBJ2-6, with 7 bases identical to TRBD2. Germline CDR1 SEHNR, CDR2 FQNEAQ (reference sequence). V lost 5 bases to trimming and J lost 0 bases; unmatched junction nucleotides: 10. The CDR3 has 18 amino acids. In DNA form, the CDR3 reads TGTGCCAGCAGCCCCCTTACCGGGGGGAACTCTGGGGCCAACGTCCTGACTTTC. Encoded protein: CASSPLTGGNSGANVLTF.

The V gene is TRBV7-2, the J gene TRBJ2-7; 10 nucleotides align to TRBD1. Per germline, CDR1 SGHTA and CDR2 FQGNSA. The CDR3 runs 14 residues. Losses at the gene ends were 3 bases for V and 2 bases for J; bases not matched to a gene: 1. Here the CDR3 DNA reads TGTGCCAGCAGCTTCGGGACAGGGGCCTACGAGCAGTACTTC. Translating gives CASSFGTGAYEQYF.

This chain connects TRBV30 to TRBJ2-2; D perhaps matches TRBD2 (5 bases). The V and J ends lost 4 bases and 6 bases respectively, with 9 bases between them. The germline V gene has CDR1 GTSNPN and CDR2 SVGIG (reference sequence). The CDR3 spans 12 residues. The CDR3 reads CAWTVGAGELFF. The DNA of the CDR3 is TGTGCCTGGACGGTCGGGGCCGGGGAGCTGTTTTTT. The whole variable domain, filled in from reference TRBV30 and TRBJ2-2, reads SQTIHQWPATLVQPVGSPLSLECTVEGTSNPNLYWYRQAAGRGLQLLFYSVGIGQISSEVPQNLSASRPQDRQFILSSKKLLLSDSGFYLCAWTVGAGELFFGEGSRLTVL.

This clone was observed once. The rearrangement joins TRBV19 to TRBJ2-1; a possible D gene is TRBD2 (5 bases). The V end lost 6 bases, the J end lost 4 bases, and 10 bases lay between the germline ends. The CDR3 length is 13 residues. Germline-derived CDR1 and CDR2 are LNHDA and SQIVND (reference sequence). The CDR3 DNA sequence: TGTGCCAGTAGCCTCGGGGTTTACAATGAGCAGTTCTTC. The encoded protein is CASSLGVYNEQFF.

This clone has just a few counts. The chain uses TRBV4-1 and TRBJ1-1, with 9 bases that match TRBD1. Germline V lookup: CDR1 MGHRA, CDR2 YSYEKL. With V trimmed by 0 bases and J by 0 bases, 5 bases remained unmatched. CDR3 length: 17 amino acids. The CDR3 nucleotides are TGCGCCAGCAGCCAAGAACCGGGGACAGGGATGAACACTGAAGCTTTCTTT. Translated: CASSQEPGTGMNTEAFF.

The CDR3 sequence: CASSLDYRASDDEQFF. CDR3 coding DNA: TGTGCCAGCAGTTTGGATTATCGGGCTAGCGACGATGAGCAGTTCTTC. V usage is TRBV27 and J usage is TRBJ2-1, with a possible D match to TRBD2 (6 bases). Germline lookup yields CDR1 MNHEY and CDR2 SMNVEV (reference sequence). The CDR3 contains 16 residues. Trimming removed 3 bases at V and 8 bases at J, with 20 bases between.

The chain carries TRBV9 and TRBJ1-6, with D possibly TRBD1 on 5 matching bases. The CDR3 consists of 16 residues. Looked up from germline, CDR1 is SGDLS and CDR2 is YYNGEE. Between the trimmed V and J ends, which lost 3 bases and 1 base, there was a span of 11 bases. CDR3 DNA sequence: TGTGCCAGCAGCGGGTGGGACGGATCCTATAATTCACCCCTCCACTTT. This sequence encodes CASSGWDGSYNSPLHF.

This clone turned up a few times. The chain couples TRBV9 to TRBJ2-1; TRBD2 matches at 9 bases. The CDR3 consists of 15 residues. Germline lookup yields CDR1 SGDLS and CDR2 YYNGEE. The junction had 7 bases not matched to a gene; V was cut back by 4 bases and J by 5 bases. As DNA, the CDR3 is TGTGCCAGCAGCCCTCGGACTAGCGCCCACAATGAGCAGTTCTTC. This sequence encodes CASSPRTSAHNEQFF.

The chain recombines TRBV5-5 with TRBJ2-7; the D gene is possibly TRBD1 (6 bases). Trimming cost V 5 bases and J 3 bases, with 15 bases left between them. This CDR3 is built from 14 residues. Germline-derived CDR1 and CDR2 are SGHKS and YYEKEE (reference sequence). The CDR3 nucleotides are TGTGCCAGCAGTTACACAGGGAATGTCTACGAGCAGTACTTC. Amino acid sequence: CASSYTGNVYEQYF. The full variable domain, in which reference TRBV5-5 and TRBJ2-7 provide the parts outside the CDR3, is DAGVTQSPTHLIKTRGQQVTLRCSPISGHKSVSWYQQVLGQGPQFIFQYYEKEERGRGNFPDRFSARQFPNYSSELNVNALLLGDSALYLCASSYTGNVYEQYFGPGTRLTVT.

The J gene is TRBJ2-4, the V gene TRBV7-2, with 9 bases matching TRBD1. CDR3 length equals 17 residues. Germline CDR1 reads SGHTA; CDR2 reads FQGNSA. After removal of 4 bases from V and 7 bases from J, the junction contained 14 bases not matched to a gene. The CDR3 loop reads CASSSSGTGGAWNIQYF. The CDR3 DNA is TGTGCCAGCAGCTCCAGCGGCACAGGGGGCGCTTGGAACATTCAGTACTTC.

V is TRBV29-1 and J is TRBJ1-2; TRBD1 matches 8 bases. J was trimmed by 7 bases and V by 2 bases; bases with no gene match: 6. From germline, CDR1 is SQVTM and CDR2 ANQGSEA. This CDR3 contains 13 residues. DNA of the CDR3: TGCAGCGTTGAAAACAGGGGGATGGGTGGCTACACCTTC. Amino acids: CSVENRGMGGYTF.